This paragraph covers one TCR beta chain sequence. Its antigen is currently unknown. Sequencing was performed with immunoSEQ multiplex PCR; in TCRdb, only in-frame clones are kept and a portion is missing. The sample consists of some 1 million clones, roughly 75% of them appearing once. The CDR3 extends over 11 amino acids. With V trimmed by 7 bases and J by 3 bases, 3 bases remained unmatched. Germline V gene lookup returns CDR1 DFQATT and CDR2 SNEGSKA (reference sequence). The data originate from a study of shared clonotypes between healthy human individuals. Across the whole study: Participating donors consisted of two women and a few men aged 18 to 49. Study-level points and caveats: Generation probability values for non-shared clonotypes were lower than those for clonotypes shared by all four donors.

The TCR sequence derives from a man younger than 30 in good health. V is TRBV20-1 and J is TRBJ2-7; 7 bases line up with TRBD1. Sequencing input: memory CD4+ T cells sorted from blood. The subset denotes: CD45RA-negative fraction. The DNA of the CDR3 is TGCAGTGGGACAGGAAGCTACGAGCAGTACTTC. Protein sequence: CSGTGSYEQYF.